The T cell receptor beta chain under discussion was sequenced for a study of T cell repertoires in cytomegalovirus infection. At the level of the study: Alongside well-studied HLA-B-restricted CMV epitopes, recently identified HLA-C-restricted CMV epitopes were also used. Public TCR beta signatures indicated both CMV infection and matching HLA type.

The CDR3 loop spans 15 amino acids. V was clipped by 7 bases and J by 1 base; unmatched bases: 6. Per the germline V gene, CDR1 is SGHTA and CDR2 is FQGNSA. About this clonotype itself: The antigen is undetermined.

TCRdb re-derived calls from the reads in MiXCR, one entry per CDR3 protein. The table records 150,000 to 200,000 distinct CDR3 sequences, roughly a fifth of them present only once. Notes on the study in general: Totalled public TCR beta family frequency picked out people who carried CMV plus the relevant HLA.

The specimen comprised CD8+ T cells from cultured PBMCs, sampled from culture after CMV antigen stimulation. The chain is built from TRBV7-2 and TRBJ1-5; TRBD1 aligns across 8 bases. This TCR was recovered from a human donor in good health (CMV status not recorded). Some clones in this sample may be carry-over from other donors' samples. CDR3 amino acids: CASTAGGWSNQPQHF. The CDR3 coding sequence is TGTGCCAGCACCGCAGGGGGCTGGAGCAATCAGCCCCAGCATTTT.